The 8 T cell receptor beta chains below come from one sample, sequenced in a study of T cell repertoires in cytomegalovirus infection. TCRdb itself ran the reads through MiXCR, one entry per CDR3 protein. The repertoire has under 50,000 distinct CDR3 sequences, about 20% of them found once; the top ten carry around 20%. These receptors have no known antigen. The sequenced material came from PBMCs, sequenced either directly or after in vitro stimulation (not recorded which). The source is a human donor in good health (CMV status not recorded). Some clones in this sample may be carry-over from other donors' samples.

Regarding this clonotype: Its ends do not fully match the called genes, so a read error is possible. This chain connects TRBV2 to TRBJ1-3; D possibly corresponds to TRBD1 (5 bases). The CDR3 extends over 14 amino acids. Germline-derived CDR1 and CDR2 are SNHLY and FYNNEI. CDR3: CARSAGGSGNTIYF. CDR3 sequence (DNA): TGTGCCCGCAGCGCCGGGGGCTCTGGAAACACCATATATTTT.

The chain employs TRBV7-2 and TRBJ2-1; 9 bases are shared with TRBD2. V shed 2 bases, J shed 6 bases, and the junction held 5 bases outside the gene matches. Germline CDR1 and CDR2: SGHTA and FQGNSA. The CDR3 is made up of 15 amino acids. The CDR3 loop is CASSLPSGTLNEQFF. DNA of the CDR3: TGTGCCAGCAGCTTACCTAGCGGGACCCTCAATGAGCAGTTCTTC. The full variable domain, its missing parts supplied by reference TRBV7-2 and TRBJ2-1, is GAGVSQSPSNKVTEKGKDVELRCDPISGHTALYWYRQSLGQGLEFLIYFQGNSAPDKSGLPSDRFSAERTGGSVSTLTIQRTQQEDSAVYLCASSLPSGTLNEQFFGPGTRLTVL.

This clonotype has just one count. The chain links TRBV19 to TRBJ2-6; D is uncertain. CDR3 length: 14 amino acids. With 7 bases removed from V and 0 bases from J, the gap between germline ends came to 7 bases. Germline V gives CDR1 LNHDA, CDR2 SQIVND (reference sequence). CDR3 residues: CASTQLSGANVLTF. In nucleotides, the CDR3 is TGTGCCAGTACCCAACTCTCTGGGGCCAACGTCCTGACTTTC.

This clonotype was observed at least ten times. The chain has TRBV7-2 and TRBJ2-7; TRBD1 matches 8 bases. In germline, CDR1 is SGHTA, CDR2 FQGNSA. V gave up 1 base and J gave up 3 bases; unmatched junction bases: 8. This CDR3 has 16 amino acids. The CDR3 loop is CASSLVEGTGSYEQYF. CDR3 nucleotide sequence: TGTGCCAGCAGCTTAGTTGAGGGGACAGGCAGCTACGAGCAGTACTTC.

In its sample, this clonotype was seen many times. This rearrangement joins TRBV7-2 to TRBJ2-1, with D uncertain. The CDR3 loop spans 11 amino acids. The ends were cut back, 1 base at V and 10 bases at J, with 5 bases in the middle. The germline V gene has CDR1 SGHTA and CDR2 FQGNSA. Here the CDR3 reads CASSLVREQFF. The CDR3 nucleotides are TGTGCCAGCAGCTTAGTCCGAGAGCAGTTCTTC.

The chain has TRBV15 and TRBJ2-5; the D is unclear. V was trimmed by 2 bases and J by 5 bases, leaving 9 bases between them. Germline lookup yields CDR1 LNHNV and CDR2 YYDKDF (reference sequence). The CDR3 spans 13 residues. For the CDR3, the DNA is TGTGCCACCAGCAGAACTCGTGGGGAGACCCAGTACTTC. It codes for CATSRTRGETQYF.

Turning to this clonotype: One base away lies a much larger clone, so this may be a sequencing read error. The chain links TRBV12-3 or TRBV12-4 to TRBJ2-7, with D possibly being TRBD2 (6 bases). The CDR3 is 14 residues long. The CDR3 spells CDSRPAGSPDEQYF. The CDR3, as DNA: TGTGACAGCAGACCAGCCGGGAGTCCAGACGAGCAGTACTTC.

The J gene is TRBJ1-2, the V gene TRBV5-6, with D possibly matching TRBD1 (5 bases). Germline V gene data show CDR1 as SGHDT and CDR2 as YYEEEE. V was trimmed by 0 bases and J by 3 bases, leaving 12 bases between them. This CDR3 spans 15 amino acids. CDR3 nucleotide sequence: TGTGCCAGCAGCTTGGACGGGACGTCTTACTATGGCTACACCTTC. Protein: CASSLDGTSYYGYTF.